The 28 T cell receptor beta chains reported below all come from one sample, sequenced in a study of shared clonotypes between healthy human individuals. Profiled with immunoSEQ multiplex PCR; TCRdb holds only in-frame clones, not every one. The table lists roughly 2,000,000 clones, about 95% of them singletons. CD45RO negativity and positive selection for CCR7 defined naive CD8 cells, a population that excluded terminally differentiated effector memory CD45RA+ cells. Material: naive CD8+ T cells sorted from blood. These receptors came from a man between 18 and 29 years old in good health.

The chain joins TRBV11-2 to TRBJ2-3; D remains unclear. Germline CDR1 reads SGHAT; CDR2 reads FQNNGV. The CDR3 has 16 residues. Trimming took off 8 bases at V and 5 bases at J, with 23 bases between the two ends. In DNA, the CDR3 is TGTGCCAGCCCTCCCCCGGGCGCGATGGATATAGATACGCAGTATTTT. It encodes CASPPPGAMDIDTQYF.

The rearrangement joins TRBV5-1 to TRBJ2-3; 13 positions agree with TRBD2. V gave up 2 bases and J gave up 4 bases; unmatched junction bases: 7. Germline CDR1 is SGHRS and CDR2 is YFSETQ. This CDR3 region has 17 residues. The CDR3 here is CASSLRTSGSWADTQYF. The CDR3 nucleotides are TGCGCCAGCAGCTTAAGGACTAGCGGGAGTTGGGCAGATACGCAGTATTTT.

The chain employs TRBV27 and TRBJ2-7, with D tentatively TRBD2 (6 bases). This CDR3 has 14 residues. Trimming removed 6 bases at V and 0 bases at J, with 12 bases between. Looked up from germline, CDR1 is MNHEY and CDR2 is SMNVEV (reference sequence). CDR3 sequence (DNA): TGTGCCAGCAGCGAGGGGACTTTCTCCTACGAGCAGTACTTC. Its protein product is CASSEGTFSYEQYF.

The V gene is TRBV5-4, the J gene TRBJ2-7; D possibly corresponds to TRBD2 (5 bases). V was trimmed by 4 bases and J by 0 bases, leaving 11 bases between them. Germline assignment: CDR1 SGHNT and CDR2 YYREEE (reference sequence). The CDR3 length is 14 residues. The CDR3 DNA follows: TGTGCCAGCAGCGATCATGGGAGCTCCTACGAGCAGTACTTC. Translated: CASSDHGSSYEQYF. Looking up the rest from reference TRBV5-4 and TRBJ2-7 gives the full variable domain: ETGVTQSPTHLIKTRGQQVTLRCSSQSGHNTVSWYQQALGQGPQFIFQYYREEENGRGNFPPRFSGLQFPNYSSELNVNALELDDSALYLCASSDHGSSYEQYFGPGTRLTVT.

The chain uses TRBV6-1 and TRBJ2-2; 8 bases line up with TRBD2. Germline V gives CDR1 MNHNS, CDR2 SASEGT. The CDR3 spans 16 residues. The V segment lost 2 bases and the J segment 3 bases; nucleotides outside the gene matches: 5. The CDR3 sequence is CASSEYAGGDTGELFF. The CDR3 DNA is TGTGCCAGCAGTGAATACGCGGGGGGAGACACCGGGGAGCTGTTTTTT.

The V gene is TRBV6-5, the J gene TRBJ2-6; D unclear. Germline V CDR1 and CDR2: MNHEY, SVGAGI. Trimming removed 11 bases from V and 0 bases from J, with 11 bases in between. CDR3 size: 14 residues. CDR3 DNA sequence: TGTGCCGCCTCGTGGAGCTCTGGGGCCAACGTCCTGACTTTC. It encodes CAASWSSGANVLTF.

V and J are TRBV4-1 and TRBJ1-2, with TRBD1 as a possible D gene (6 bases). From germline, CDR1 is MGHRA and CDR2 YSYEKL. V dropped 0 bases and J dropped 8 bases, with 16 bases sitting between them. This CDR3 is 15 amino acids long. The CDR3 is CASSQDAAGDGGYTF. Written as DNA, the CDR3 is TGCGCCAGCAGCCAAGACGCCGCAGGGGATGGAGGCTACACCTTC.

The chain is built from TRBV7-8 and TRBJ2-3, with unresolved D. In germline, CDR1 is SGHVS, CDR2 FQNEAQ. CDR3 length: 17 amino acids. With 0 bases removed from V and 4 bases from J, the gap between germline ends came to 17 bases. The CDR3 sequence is CASSLALEGFRADTQYF. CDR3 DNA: TGTGCCAGCAGCTTAGCTCTAGAAGGTTTTAGGGCAGATACGCAGTATTTT.

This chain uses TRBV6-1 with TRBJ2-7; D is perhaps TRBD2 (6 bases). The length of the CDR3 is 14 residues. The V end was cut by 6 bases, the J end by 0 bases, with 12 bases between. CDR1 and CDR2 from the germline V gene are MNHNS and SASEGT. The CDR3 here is CASREGLSSYEQYF. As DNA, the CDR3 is TGTGCCAGCAGGGAGGGCCTTAGCTCCTACGAGCAGTACTTC.

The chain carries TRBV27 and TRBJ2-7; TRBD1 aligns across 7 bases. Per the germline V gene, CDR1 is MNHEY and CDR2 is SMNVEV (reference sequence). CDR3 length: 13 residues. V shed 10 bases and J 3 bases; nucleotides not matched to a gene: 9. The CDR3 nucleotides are TGTGCCACCGGTCCCGGGACAGTCTACGAGCAGTACTTC. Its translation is CATGPGTVYEQYF.

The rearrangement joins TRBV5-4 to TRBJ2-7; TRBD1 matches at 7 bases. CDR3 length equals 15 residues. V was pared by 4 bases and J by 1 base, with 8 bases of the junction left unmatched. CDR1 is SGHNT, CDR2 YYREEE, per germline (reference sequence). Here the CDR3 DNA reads TGTGCCAGCAGCCCGGAAAACAGGGGATCCTACGAGCAGTACTTC. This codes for CASSPENRGSYEQYF.

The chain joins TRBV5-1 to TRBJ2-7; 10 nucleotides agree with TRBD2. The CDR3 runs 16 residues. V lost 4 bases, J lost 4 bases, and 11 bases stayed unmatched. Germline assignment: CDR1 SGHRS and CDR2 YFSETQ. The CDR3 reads CASSALSGLATYEQYF. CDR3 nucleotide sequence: TGCGCCAGCAGCGCCCTGTCGGGACTAGCGACTTACGAGCAGTACTTC.

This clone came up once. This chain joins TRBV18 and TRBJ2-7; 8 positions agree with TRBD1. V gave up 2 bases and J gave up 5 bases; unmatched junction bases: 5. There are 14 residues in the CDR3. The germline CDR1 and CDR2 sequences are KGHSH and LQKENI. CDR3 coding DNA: TGTGCCAGCTCACCAGGACAGGGTATAAACGAGCAGTACTTC. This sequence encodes CASSPGQGINEQYF.

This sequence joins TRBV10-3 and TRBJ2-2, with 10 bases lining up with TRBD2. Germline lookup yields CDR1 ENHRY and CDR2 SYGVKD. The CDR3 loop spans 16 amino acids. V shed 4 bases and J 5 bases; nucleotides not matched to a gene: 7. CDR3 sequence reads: CAISVQREGQTGELFF. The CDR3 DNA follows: TGTGCCATCAGTGTCCAGCGGGAGGGCCAAACCGGGGAGCTGTTTTTT.

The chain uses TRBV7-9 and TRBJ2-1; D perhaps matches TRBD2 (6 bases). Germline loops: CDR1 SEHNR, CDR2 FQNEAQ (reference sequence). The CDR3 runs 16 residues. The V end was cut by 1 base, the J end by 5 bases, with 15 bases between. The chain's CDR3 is CASSLVEDSGDNEQFF. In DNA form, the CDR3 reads TGTGCCAGCAGCTTAGTAGAGGACTCGGGAGACAATGAGCAGTTCTTC.

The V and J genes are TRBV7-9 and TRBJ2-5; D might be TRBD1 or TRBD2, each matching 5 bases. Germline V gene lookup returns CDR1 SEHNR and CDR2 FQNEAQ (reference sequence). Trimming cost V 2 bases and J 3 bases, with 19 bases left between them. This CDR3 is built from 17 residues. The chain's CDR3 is CASSLPGFGTYEETQYF. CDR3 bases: TGTGCCAGCAGCTTACCCGGATTTGGGACGTACGAAGAGACCCAGTACTTC.

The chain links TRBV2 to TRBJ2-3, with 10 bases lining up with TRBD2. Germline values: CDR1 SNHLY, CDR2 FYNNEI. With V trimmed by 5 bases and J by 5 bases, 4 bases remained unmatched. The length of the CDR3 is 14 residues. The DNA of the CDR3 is TGTGCCAGCAGTAGCGGGAGGGCCATAGATACGCAGTATTTT. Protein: CASSSGRAIDTQYF.

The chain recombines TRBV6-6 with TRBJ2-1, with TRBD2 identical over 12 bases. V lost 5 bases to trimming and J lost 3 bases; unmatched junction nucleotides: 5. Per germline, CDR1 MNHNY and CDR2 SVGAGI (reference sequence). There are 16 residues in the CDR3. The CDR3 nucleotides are TGTGCCAGCAGTGTCCTAGCGGGGGGGCTCTACAATGAGCAGTTCTTC. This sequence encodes CASSVLAGGLYNEQFF.

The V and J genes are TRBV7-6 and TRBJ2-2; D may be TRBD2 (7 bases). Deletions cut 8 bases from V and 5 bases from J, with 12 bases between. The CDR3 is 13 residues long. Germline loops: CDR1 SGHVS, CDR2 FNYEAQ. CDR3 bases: TGTGCCAGCTTACAGGGAGGGACCGGGGAGCTGTTTTTT. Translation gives CASLQGGTGELFF.

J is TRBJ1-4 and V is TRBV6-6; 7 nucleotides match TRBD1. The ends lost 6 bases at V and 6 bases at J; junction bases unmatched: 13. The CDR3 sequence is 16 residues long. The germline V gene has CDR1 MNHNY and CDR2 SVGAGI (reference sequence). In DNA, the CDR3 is TGTGCCAGCAGATCCCCTGGAGGGACAGAGGATGAAAAACTGTTTTTT. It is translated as CASRSPGGTEDEKLFF.

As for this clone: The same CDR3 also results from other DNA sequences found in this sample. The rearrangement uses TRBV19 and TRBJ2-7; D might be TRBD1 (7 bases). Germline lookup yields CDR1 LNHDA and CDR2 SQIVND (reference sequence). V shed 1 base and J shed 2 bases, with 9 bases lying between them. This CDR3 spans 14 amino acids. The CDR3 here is CASSIAGGPYEQYF. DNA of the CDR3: TGTGCCAGTAGTATAGCAGGGGGGCCCTACGAGCAGTACTTC.

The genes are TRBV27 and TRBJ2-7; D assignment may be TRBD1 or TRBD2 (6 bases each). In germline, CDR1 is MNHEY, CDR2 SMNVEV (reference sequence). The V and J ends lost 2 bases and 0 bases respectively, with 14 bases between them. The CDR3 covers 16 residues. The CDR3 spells CASSLVGGLNSYEQYF. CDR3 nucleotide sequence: TGTGCCAGCAGTTTAGTTGGGGGGCTGAACTCCTACGAGCAGTACTTC.

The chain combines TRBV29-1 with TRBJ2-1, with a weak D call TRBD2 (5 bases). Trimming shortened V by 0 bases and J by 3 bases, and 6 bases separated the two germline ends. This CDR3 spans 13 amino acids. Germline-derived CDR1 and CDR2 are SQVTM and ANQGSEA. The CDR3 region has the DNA TGCAGCGTTGAAGATGGACTCTACAATGAGCAGTTCTTC. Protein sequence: CSVEDGLYNEQFF.

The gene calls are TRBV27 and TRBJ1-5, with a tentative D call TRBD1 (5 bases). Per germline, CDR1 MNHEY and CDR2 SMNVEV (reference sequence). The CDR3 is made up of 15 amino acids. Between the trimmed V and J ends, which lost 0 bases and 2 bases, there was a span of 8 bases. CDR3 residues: CASSLSKTGNQPQHF. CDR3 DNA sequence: TGTGCCAGCAGTTTATCGAAGACAGGCAATCAGCCCCAGCATTTT.

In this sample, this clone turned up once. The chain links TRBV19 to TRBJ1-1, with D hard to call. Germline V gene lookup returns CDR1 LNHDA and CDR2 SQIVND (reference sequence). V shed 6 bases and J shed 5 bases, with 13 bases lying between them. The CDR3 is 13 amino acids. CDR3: CASSPRSSTEAFF. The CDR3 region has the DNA TGTGCCAGTAGCCCCCGGTCGAGTACTGAAGCTTTCTTT.

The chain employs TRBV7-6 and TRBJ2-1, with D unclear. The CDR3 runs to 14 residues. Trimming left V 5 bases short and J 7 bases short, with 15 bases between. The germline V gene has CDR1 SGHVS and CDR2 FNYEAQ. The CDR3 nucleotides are TGTGCCAGCAGCGAAGGAGTTTGGGTGAATGAGCAGTTCTTC. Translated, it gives CASSEGVWVNEQFF.

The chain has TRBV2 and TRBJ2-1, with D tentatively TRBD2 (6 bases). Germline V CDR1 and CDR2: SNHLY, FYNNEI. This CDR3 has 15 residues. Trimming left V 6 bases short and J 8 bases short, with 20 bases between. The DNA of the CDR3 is TGTGCCAGCAGCGTCGGGACTTCCGTGCTGGATGAGCAGTTCTTC. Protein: CASSVGTSVLDEQFF.

DNA of the CDR3: TGTGCCAGCAGTGCCTCCGGGACAGGGGGTTTATATGGCTACACCTTC. It codes for CASSASGTGGLYGYTF. The chain joins TRBV28 to TRBJ1-2; 11 bases map to TRBD1. Germline CDR1 and CDR2: MDHEN and SYDVKM. Trimming cost V 5 bases and J 5 bases; bases outside gene matches: 10. The CDR3 spans 16 residues.